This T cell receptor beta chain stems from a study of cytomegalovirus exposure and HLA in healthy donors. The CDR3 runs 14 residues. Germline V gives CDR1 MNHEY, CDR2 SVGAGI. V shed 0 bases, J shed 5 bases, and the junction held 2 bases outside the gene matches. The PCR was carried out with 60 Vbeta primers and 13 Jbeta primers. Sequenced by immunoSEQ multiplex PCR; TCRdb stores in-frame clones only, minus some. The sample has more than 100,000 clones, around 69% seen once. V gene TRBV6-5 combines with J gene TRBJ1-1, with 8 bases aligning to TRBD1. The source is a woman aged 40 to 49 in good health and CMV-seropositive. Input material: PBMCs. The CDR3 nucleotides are TGTGCCAGCAGTTACTCAGGACAGGGTACTGAAGCTTTCTTT. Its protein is CASSYSGQGTEAFF.